This T cell receptor beta chain was captured by sequencing in a study of blood T cell repertoires in COVID-19. Using immunoSEQ multiplex PCR, the repertoire was profiled, and TCRdb retains in-frame clones only, with some absent. The table has around 180,000 clones, roughly 86% seen once; the top ten hold roughly 2.6%. The material sequenced was peripheral blood. This TCR was recovered from a man aged 35 to 55 with active or convalescent COVID-19.

CDR3 sequence reads: CASGDRGRGETQYF. The DNA of the CDR3 is TGTGCTAGTGGGGACAGGGGGCGAGGGGAGACCCAGTACTTC. The chain recombines TRBV12-5 with TRBJ2-5; 11 bases are a match to TRBD1. Trimming cost V 6 bases and J 5 bases; bases outside gene matches: 5. The CDR3 contains 14 residues. The germline V gene encodes CDR1 LGHNT and CDR2 FRNRAP. Complete variable domain (other parts from reference TRBV12-5 and TRBJ2-5): DARVTQTPRHKVTEMGQEVTMRCQPILGHNTVFWYRQTMMQGLELLAYFRNRAPLDDSGMPKDRFSAEMPDATLATLKIQPSEPRDSAVYFCASGDRGRGETQYFGPGTRLLVL.